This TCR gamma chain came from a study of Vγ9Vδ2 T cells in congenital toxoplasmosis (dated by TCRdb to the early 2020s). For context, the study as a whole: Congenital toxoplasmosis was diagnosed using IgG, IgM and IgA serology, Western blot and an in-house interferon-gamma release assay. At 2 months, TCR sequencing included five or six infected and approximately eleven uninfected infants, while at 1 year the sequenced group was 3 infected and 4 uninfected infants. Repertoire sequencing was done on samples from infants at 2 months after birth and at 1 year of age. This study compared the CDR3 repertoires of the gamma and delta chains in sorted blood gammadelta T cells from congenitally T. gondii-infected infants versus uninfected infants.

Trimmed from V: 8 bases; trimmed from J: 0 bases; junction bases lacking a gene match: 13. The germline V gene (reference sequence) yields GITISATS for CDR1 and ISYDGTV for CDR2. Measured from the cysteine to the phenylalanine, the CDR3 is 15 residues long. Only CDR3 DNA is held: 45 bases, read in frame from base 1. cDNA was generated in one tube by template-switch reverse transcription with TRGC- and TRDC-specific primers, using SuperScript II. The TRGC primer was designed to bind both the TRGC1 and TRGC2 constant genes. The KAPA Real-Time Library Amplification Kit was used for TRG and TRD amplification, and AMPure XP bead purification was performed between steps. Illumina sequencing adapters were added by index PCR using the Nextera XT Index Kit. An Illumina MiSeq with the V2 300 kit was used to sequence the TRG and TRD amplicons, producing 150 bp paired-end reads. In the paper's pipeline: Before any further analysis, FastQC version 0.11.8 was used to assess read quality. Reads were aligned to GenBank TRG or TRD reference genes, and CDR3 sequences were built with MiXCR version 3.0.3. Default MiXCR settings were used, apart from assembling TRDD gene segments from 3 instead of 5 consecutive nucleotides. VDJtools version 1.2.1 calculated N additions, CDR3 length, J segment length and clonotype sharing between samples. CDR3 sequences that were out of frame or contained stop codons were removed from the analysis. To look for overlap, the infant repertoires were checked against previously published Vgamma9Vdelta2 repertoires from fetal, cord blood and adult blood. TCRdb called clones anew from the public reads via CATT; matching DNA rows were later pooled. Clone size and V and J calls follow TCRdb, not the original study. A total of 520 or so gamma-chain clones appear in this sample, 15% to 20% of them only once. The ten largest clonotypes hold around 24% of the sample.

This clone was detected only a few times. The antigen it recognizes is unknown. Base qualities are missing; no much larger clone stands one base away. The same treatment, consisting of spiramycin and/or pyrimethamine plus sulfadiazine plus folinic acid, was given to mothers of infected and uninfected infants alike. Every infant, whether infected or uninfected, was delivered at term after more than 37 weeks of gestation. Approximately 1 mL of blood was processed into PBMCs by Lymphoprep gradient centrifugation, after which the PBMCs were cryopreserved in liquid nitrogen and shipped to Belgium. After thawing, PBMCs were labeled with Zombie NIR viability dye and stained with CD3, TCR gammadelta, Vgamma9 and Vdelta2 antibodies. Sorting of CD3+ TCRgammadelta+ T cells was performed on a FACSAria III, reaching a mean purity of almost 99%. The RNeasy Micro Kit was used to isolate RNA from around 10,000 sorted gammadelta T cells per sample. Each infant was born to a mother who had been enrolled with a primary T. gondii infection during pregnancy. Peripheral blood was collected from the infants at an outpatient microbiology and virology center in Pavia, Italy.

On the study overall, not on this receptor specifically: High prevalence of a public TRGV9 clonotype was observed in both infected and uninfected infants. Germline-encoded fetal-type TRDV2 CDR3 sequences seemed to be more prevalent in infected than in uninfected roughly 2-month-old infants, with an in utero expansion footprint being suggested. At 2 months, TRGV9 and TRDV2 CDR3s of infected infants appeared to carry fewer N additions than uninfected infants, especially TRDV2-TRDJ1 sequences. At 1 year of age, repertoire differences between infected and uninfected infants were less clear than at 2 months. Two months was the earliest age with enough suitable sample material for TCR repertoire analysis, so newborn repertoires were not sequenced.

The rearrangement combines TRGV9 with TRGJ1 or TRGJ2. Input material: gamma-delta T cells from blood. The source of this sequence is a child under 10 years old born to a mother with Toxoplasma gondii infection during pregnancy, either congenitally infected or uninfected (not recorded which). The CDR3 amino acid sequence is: CALSFGTPNYYKKLF. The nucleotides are TGTGCCTTGTCCTTCGGTACCCCGAATTATTATAAGAAACTCTTT.